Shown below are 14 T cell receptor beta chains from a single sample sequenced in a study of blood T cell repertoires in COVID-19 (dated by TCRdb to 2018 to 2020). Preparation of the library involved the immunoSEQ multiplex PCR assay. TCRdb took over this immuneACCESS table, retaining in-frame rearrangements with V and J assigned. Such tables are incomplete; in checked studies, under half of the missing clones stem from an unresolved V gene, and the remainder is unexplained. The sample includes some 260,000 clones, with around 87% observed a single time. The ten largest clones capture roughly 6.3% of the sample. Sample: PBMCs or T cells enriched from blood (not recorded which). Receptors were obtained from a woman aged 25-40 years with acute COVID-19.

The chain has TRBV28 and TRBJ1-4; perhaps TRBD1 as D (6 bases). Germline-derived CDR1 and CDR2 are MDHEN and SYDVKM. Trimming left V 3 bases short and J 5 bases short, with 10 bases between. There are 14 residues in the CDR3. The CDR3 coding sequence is TGTGCCAGCAGTTTGTCCGGGACAAATGAAAAACTGTTTTTT. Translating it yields CASSLSGTNEKLFF.

The CDR3 DNA reads as TGTGCCAGCAGCTTGTCTCCGGGACTTCCTGCAGATACGCAGTATTTT. Encoded protein: CASSLSPGLPADTQYF. This chain connects TRBV7-8 to TRBJ2-3, with D perhaps matching TRBD2 (6 bases). CDR3 length: 16 residues. V shed 3 bases and J shed 4 bases, with 17 bases lying between them. Germline values: CDR1 SGHVS, CDR2 FQNEAQ.

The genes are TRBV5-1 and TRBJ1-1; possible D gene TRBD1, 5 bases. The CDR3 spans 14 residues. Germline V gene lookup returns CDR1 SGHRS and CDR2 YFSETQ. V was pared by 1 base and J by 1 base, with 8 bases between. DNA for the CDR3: TGCGCCAGCAGCTTGTGGCAGGGGAACACTGAAGCTTTCTTT. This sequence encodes CASSLWQGNTEAFF.

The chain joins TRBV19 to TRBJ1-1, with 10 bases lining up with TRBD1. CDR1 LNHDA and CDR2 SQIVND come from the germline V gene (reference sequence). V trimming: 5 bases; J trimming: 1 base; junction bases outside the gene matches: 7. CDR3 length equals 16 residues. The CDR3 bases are TGTGCCAGTAGTCTTCGGGACAGGGGCCGGAACACTGAAGCTTTCTTT. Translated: CASSLRDRGRNTEAFF.

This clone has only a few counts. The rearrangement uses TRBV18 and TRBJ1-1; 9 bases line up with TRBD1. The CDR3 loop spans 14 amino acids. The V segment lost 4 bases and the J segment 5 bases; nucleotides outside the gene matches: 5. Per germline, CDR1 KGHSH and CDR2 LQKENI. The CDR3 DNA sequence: TGTGCCAGCTCACGCGGGACAGGGAGGACTGAAGCTTTCTTT. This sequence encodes CASSRGTGRTEAFF.

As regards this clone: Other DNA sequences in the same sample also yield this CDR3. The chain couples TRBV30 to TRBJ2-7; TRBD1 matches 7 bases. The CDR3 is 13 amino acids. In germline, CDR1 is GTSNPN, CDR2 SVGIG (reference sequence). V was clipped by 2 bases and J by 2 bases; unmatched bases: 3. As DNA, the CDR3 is TGTGCCTGGAGTCCGGGACAGACCTACGAGCAGTACTTC. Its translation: CAWSPGQTYEQYF.

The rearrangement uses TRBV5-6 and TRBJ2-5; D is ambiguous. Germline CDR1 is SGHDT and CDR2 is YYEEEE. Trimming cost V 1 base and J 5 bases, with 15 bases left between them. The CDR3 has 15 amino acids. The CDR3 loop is CASSLRSLGGETQYF. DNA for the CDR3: TGTGCCAGCAGCTTGCGGAGCCTGGGTGGGGAGACCCAGTACTTC.

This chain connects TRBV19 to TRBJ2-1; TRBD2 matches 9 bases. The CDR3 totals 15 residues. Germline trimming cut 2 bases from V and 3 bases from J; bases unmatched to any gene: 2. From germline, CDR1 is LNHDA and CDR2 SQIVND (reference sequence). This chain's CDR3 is CASSILAGYYNEQFF. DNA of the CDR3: TGTGCCAGTAGTATACTAGCGGGGTACTACAATGAGCAGTTCTTC.

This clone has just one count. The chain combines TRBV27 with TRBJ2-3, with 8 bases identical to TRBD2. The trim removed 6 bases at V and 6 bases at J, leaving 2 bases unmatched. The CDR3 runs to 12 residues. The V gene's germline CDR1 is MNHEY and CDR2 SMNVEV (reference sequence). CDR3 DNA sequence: TGTGCCAGCAGCCCGGGGGGGGATACGCAGTATTTT. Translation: CASSPGGDTQYF.

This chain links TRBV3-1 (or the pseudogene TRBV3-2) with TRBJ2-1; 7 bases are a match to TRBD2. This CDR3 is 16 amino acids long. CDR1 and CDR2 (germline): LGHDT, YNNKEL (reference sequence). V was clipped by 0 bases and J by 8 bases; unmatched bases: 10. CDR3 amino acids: CASSQDSLAGADEQFF. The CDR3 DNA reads TGTGCCAGCAGCCAAGATTCTTTAGCGGGTGCGGATGAGCAGTTCTTC.

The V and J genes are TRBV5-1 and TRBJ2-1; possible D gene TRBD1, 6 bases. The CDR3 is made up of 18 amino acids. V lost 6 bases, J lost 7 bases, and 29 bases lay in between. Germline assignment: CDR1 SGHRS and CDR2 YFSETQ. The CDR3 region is CASIQEGVPGIPQNEQFF. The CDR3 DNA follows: TGCGCCAGCATCCAAGAGGGGGTCCCAGGAATCCCACAGAATGAGCAGTTCTTC.

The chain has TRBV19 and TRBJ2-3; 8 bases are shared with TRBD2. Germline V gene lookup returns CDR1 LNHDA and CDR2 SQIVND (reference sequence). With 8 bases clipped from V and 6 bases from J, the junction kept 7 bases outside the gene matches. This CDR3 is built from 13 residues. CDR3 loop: CASAFGGRDTQYF. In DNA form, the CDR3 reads TGTGCCAGTGCCTTCGGCGGGAGGGATACGCAGTATTTT.

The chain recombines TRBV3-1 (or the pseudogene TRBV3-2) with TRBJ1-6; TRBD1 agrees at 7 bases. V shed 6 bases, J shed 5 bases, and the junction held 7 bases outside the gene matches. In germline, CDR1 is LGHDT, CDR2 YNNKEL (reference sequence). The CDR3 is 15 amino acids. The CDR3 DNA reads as TGTGCCAGCAGAGCCCGGGACAGCAATAATTCACCCCTCCACTTT. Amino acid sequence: CASRARDSNNSPLHF.

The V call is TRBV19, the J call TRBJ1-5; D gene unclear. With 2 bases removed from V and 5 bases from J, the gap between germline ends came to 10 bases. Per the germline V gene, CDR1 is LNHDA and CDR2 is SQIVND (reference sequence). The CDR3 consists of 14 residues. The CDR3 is CASSIFHGHQPQHF. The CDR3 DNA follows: TGTGCCAGTAGTATATTCCATGGGCATCAGCCCCAGCATTTT.